One and the same sample provided the 7 T cell receptor beta chains below, sequenced in a study of CD8 T cells in ankylosing spondylitis. TCRdb re-called the 5' RACE reads through MiXCR, storing one row per CDR3 protein. The table records 380,000 or so distinct CDR3 sequences, 20% to 25% of them present only once. Specimen: blood, either unsorted or a sorted T cell fraction (not recorded which). The receptors were gathered from a male donor with ankylosing spondylitis or in good health (not recorded which).

CDR3 DNA: TGCGCCAGCAGCCAAGCGGGGCGGAACACCGGGGAGCTGTTTTTT. It specifies CASSQAGRNTGELFF. V and J are TRBV4-1 and TRBJ2-2, with D tentatively TRBD1 or TRBD2 (5 bases each). Germline V gene data show CDR1 as MGHRA and CDR2 as YSYEKL. Trimming pared 1 base from V and 1 base from J, leaving 7 bases between. This CDR3 is built from 15 residues.

This clonotype has a handful of counts. The V gene is TRBV28, the J gene TRBJ2-3; possible D gene TRBD2, 6 bases. Trimming took 1 base from V and 4 from J, leaving 9 bases between them. Germline values: CDR1 MDHEN, CDR2 SYDVKM. The CDR3 is 14 residues long. The CDR3 reads CASSLLGLADTQYF. The CDR3, as DNA: TGTGCCAGCAGTTTATTGGGACTGGCAGATACGCAGTATTTT.

The chain is built from TRBV6-2 or TRBV6-3 and TRBJ2-3; D may correspond to TRBD1 or TRBD2 (5 bases each). Germline V gene sequence: CDR1 MNHEY, CDR2 SVGEGT. This CDR3 is 17 amino acids long. V was shortened by 2 bases and J by 6 bases, with 21 bases between the two germline ends. The CDR3 DNA is TGTGCCAGCAGTTACCAACTGGACGGGACCAGGACTGATACGCAGTATTTT. Translating gives CASSYQLDGTRTDTQYF.

This clonotype appeared many times. The chain carries TRBV29-1 and TRBJ1-2; D is uncertain. This CDR3 spans 15 amino acids. Per germline, CDR1 SQVTM and CDR2 ANQGSEA. The V end lost 0 bases, the J end lost 1 base, and 12 bases lay between the germline ends. The CDR3 DNA follows: TGCAGCGTTGAAGATTCGCCAGACCTTAACTATGGCTACACCTTC. The encoded protein is CSVEDSPDLNYGYTF.

The rearrangement joins TRBV6-1 to TRBJ2-5, with D uncertain. The CDR3 spans 14 residues. Deletions cut 7 bases from V and 4 bases from J, with 16 bases between. Germline CDR1 is MNHNS and CDR2 is SASEGT. The CDR3 nucleotides read TGTGCCAGCACCCCCGGAAAGGTGAGAGAGACCCAGTACTTC. Amino acids: CASTPGKVRETQYF.

This clonotype was counted many times. V usage is TRBV20-1 and J usage is TRBJ2-5, with TRBD1 identical over 7 bases. Germline trimming cut 5 bases from V and 3 bases from J; bases unmatched to any gene: 3. CDR3 size: 12 residues. From germline, CDR1 is DFQATT and CDR2 SNEGSKA (reference sequence). CDR3 in amino acids: CSAGDREETQYF. CDR3 DNA: TGCAGTGCTGGTGACAGGGAAGAGACCCAGTACTTC.

This clonotype has a single count. The rearrangement links TRBV7-9 to TRBJ2-7; TRBD1 matches at 7 bases. The germline V gene has CDR1 SEHNR and CDR2 FQNEAQ (reference sequence). This CDR3 is 16 amino acids long. Trimming cost V 4 bases and J 4 bases; bases outside gene matches: 13. Written as DNA, the CDR3 is TGTGCCAGCAGCTCAACATCCGGGACAGCCTCATACGAGCAGTACTTC. It yields the protein CASSSTSGTASYEQYF.